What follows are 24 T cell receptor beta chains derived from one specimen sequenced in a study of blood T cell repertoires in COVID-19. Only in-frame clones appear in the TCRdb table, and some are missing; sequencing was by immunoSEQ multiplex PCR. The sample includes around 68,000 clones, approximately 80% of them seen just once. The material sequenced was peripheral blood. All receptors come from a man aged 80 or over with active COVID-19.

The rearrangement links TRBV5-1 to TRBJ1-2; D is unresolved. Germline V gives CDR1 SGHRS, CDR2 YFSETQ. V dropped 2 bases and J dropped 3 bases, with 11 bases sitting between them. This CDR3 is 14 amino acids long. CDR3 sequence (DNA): TGCGCCAGCAGCTTTACCTCAGGTGACTATGGCTACACCTTC. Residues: CASSFTSGDYGYTF.

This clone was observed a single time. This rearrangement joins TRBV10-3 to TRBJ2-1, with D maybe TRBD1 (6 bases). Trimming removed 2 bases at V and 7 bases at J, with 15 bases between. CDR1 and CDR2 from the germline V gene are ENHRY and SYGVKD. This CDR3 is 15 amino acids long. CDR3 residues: CAISEVPRGGNEQFF. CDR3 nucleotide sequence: TGTGCCATCAGTGAGGTGCCTCGAGGGGGAAATGAGCAGTTCTTC.

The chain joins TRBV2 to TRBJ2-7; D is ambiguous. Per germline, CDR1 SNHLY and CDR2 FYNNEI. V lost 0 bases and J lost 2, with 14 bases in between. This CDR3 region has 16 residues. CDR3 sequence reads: CASSEALQAATYEQYF. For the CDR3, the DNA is TGTGCCAGCAGTGAAGCGCTTCAGGCAGCTACCTACGAGCAGTACTTC. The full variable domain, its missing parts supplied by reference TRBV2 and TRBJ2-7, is EPEVTQTPSHQVTQMGQEVILRCVPISNHLYFYWYRQILGQKVEFLVSFYNNEISEKSEIFDDQFSVERPDGSNFTLKIRSTKLEDSAMYFCASSEALQAATYEQYFGPGTRLTVT.

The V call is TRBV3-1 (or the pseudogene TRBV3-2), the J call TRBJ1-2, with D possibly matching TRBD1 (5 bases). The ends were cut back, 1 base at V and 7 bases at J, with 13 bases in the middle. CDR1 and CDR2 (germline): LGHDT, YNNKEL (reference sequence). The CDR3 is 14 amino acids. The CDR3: CASSQGSGSPGYTF. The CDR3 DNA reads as TGTGCCAGCAGCCAAGGGTCAGGGTCTCCTGGCTACACCTTC.

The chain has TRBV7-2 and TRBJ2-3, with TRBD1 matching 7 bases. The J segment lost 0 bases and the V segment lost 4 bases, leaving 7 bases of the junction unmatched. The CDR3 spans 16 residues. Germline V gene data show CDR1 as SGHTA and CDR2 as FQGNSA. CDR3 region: CASSSQGSTSTDTQYF. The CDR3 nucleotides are TGTGCCAGCAGCTCACAGGGGTCTACTAGCACAGATACGCAGTATTTT.

The CDR3 spells CASSLTTEPYEQYF. The DNA of the CDR3 is TGTGCCAGCAGTTTAACTACGGAGCCCTACGAGCAGTACTTC. This rearrangement joins TRBV28 to TRBJ2-7; no definite D call. The CDR3 has 14 residues. Trimming took 2 bases from V and 2 from J, leaving 10 bases between them. The V gene's germline CDR1 is MDHEN and CDR2 SYDVKM.

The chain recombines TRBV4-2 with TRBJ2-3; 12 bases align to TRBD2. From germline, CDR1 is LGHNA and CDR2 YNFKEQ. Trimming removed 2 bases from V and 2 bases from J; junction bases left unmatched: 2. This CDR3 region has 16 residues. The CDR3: CASSQRTSGDTDTQYF. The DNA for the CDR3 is TGTGCCAGCAGCCAACGGACTAGCGGGGACACAGATACGCAGTATTTT.

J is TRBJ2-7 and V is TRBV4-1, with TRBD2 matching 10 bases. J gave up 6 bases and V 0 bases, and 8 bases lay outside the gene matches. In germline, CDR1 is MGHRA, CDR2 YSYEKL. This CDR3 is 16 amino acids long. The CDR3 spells CASSQEETLAGTEQYF. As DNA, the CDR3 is TGCGCCAGCAGCCAAGAGGAGACACTAGCGGGGACCGAGCAGTACTTC.

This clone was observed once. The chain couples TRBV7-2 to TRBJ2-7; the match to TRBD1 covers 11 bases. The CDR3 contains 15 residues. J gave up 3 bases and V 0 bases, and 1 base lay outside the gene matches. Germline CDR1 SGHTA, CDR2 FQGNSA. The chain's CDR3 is CASSLAGTGGYEQYF. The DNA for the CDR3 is TGTGCCAGCAGCTTAGCCGGGACAGGGGGCTACGAGCAGTACTTC.

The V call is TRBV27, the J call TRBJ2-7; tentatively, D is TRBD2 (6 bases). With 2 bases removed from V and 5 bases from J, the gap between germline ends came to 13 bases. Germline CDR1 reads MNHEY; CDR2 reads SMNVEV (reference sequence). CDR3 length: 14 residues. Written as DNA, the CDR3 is TGTGCCAGCAGTTTAGGCAGGGAGGTCCACGAGCAGTACTTC. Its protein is CASSLGREVHEQYF.

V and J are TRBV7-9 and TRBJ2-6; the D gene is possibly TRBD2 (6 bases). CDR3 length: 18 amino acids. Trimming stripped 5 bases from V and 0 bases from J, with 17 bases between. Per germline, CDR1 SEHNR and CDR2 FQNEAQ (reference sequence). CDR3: CASSPTAGRSSGANVLTF. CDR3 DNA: TGTGCCAGCAGCCCCACCGCGGGACGAAGCTCTGGGGCCAACGTCCTGACTTTC.

This CDR3 is CASKRQGVYGYTF. The CDR3 DNA sequence: TGTGCCAGCAAAAGACAGGGGGTCTATGGCTACACCTTC. This chain links TRBV6-5 with TRBJ1-2; 9 bases match TRBD1. V shed 7 bases and J 4 bases; nucleotides not matched to a gene: 4. This CDR3 spans 13 amino acids. Germline V gene data show CDR1 as MNHEY and CDR2 as SVGAGI.

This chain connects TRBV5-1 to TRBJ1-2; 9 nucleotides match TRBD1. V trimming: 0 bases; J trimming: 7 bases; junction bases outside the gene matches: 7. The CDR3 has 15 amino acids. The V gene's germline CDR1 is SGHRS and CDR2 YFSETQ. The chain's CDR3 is CASSLGEQGAGGYTF. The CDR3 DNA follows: TGCGCCAGCAGCTTGGGGGAACAGGGGGCAGGTGGCTACACCTTC.

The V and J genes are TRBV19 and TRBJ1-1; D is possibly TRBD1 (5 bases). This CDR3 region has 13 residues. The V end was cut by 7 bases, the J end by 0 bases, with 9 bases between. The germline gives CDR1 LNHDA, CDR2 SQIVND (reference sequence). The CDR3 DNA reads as TGTGCCAGTAAAGTGACAGTGAACACTGAAGCTTTCTTT. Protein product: CASKVTVNTEAFF.

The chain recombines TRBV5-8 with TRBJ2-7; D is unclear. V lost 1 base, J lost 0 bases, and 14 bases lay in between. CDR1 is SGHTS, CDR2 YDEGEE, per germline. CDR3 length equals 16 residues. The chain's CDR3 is CASSLKTGISSYEQYF. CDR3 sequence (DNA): TGTGCCAGCAGCTTGAAAACGGGTATCAGCTCCTACGAGCAGTACTTC. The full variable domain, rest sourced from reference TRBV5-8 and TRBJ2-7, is EAGVTQSPTHLIKTRGQQATLRCSPISGHTSVYWYQQALGLGLQFLLWYDEGEERNRGNFPPRFSGRQFPNYSSELNVNALELEDSALYLCASSLKTGISSYEQYFGPGTRLTVT.

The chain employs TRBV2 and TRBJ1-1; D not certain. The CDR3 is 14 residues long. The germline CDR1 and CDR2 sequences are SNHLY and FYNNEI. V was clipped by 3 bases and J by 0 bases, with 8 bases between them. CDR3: CASSERHVNTEAFF. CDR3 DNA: TGTGCCAGCAGTGAGAGACACGTGAACACTGAAGCTTTCTTT.

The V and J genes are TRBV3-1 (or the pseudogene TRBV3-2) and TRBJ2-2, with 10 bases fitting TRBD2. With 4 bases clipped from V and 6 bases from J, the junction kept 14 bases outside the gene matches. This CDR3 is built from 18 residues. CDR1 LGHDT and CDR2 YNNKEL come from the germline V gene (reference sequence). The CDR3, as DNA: TGTGCCAGCAGCCTTGGTAGCGGGAGGATGAGTACGGCCGGGGAGCTGTTTTTT. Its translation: CASSLGSGRMSTAGELFF.

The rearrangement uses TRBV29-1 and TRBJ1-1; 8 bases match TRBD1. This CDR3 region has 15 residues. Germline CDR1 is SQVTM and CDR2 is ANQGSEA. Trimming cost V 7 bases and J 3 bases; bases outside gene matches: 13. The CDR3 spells CSAGQGPSPDTEAFF. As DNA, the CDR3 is TGCAGCGCTGGACAGGGACCATCCCCCGACACTGAAGCTTTCTTT.

The CDR3 DNA reads as TGTGCCAGCTCACCGACAGGGTATGGAAACACCATATATTTT. Translated: CASSPTGYGNTIYF. The chain is built from TRBV18 and TRBJ1-3, with 7 bases lining up with TRBD1. The CDR3 covers 14 residues. V was pared by 3 bases and J by 3 bases, with 2 bases of the junction left unmatched. Germline V gives CDR1 KGHSH, CDR2 LQKENI.

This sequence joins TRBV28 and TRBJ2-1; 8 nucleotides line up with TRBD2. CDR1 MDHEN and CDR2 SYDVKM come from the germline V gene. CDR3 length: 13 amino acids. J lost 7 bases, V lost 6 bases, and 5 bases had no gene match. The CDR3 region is CASRSGGRNEQFF. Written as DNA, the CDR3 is TGTGCCAGCAGGAGCGGGGGTAGGAATGAGCAGTTCTTC.

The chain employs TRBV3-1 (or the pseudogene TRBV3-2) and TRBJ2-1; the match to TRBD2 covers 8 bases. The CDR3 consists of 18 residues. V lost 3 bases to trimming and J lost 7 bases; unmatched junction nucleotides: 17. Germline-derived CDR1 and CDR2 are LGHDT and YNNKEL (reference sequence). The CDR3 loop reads CASSQYRAGGSLGNEQFF. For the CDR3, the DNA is TGTGCCAGCAGCCAGTATCGTGCGGGGGGCTCCCTTGGTAATGAGCAGTTCTTC.

In nucleotides, the CDR3 is TGCGCCAGCCTTCCAGGGGGCGGTAACTATGGCTACACCTTC. The encoded protein is CASLPGGGNYGYTF. The chain employs TRBV5-1 and TRBJ1-2; 8 bases map to TRBD1. Germline-derived CDR1 and CDR2 are SGHRS and YFSETQ. With V trimmed by 7 bases and J by 1 base, 6 bases remained unmatched. The CDR3 extends over 14 amino acids. The entire variable domain, with the rest obtained from reference TRBV5-1 and TRBJ1-2, is as follows: KAGVTQTPRYLIKTRGQQVTLSCSPISGHRSVSWYQQTPGQGLQFLFEYFSETQRNKGNFPGRFSGRQFSNSRSEMNVSTLELGDSALYLCASLPGGGNYGYTFGSGTRLTVV.

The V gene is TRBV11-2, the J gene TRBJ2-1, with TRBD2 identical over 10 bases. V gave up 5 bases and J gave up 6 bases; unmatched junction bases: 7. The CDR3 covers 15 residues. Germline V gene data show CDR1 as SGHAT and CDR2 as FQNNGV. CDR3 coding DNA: TGTGCCAGCAGCGACCTAGCGGGAGTTTCCAATGAGCAGTTCTTC. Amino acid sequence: CASSDLAGVSNEQFF.

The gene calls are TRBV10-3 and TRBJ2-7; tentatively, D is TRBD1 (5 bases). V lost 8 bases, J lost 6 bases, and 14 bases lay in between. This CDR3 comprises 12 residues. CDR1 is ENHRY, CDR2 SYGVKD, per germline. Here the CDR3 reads CAIGAGLVEQYF. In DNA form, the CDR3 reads TGTGCCATCGGTGCAGGGTTGGTCGAGCAGTACTTC.